This T cell receptor (beta chain) emerged from a study of CD8+CD57+ T cells in acquired aplastic anemia. Overall study: Each DNA sample taken from sorted CD4+ and CD8+ cells came to about 3.4 ug on average.

This clonotype came up many times. Sequencing was done on patients that had shown CD8+CD57+ cell expansion by flow cytometry. Blood sampling was performed on the patients, and none of them had received therapy by then. Genomic DNA templated the TCR beta VDJ and CDR3 profiling. TCRdb independently ran MiXCR on the reads; one entry per CDR3 protein. The sample carries a few hundred thousand distinct CDR3 sequences, 40% to 60% recorded once. The CDR3 has 15 residues. V was trimmed by 2 bases and J by 0 bases, leaving 13 bases between them. Germline CDR1 reads DFQATT; CDR2 reads SNEGSKA (reference sequence).

V is TRBV20-1 and J is TRBJ1-1, with D maybe TRBD1 (5 bases). Sequencing used sorted CD4+, CD8+, or CD8+CD57+ T cells (not recorded which) from PBMCs. The TCR comes from a human donor with aplastic anemia. In DNA, the CDR3 is TGCAGTGCTAGACCCCCGGGGGGGTTGAACACTGAAGCTTTCTTT. Residues: CSARPPGGLNTEAFF.